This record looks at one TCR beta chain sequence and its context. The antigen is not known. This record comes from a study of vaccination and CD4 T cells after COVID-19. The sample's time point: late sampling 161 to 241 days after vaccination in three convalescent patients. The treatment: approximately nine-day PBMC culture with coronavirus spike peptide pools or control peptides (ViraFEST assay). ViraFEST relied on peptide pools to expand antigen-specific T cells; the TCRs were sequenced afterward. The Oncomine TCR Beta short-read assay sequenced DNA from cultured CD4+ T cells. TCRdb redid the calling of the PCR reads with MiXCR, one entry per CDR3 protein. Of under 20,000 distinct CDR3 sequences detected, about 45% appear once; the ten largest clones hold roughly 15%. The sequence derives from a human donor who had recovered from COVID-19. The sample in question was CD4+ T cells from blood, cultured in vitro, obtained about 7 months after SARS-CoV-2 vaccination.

CDR3 DNA: TGTGCCAGCAGTGAAGCGCAGGGGGACGAGCAGTACTTC. This gives the protein CASSEAQGDEQYF. V gene TRBV2 combines with J gene TRBJ2-7; 7 nucleotides line up with TRBD1. After removal of 0 bases from V and 5 bases from J, the junction contained 1 base not matched to a gene. The CDR3 loop spans 13 amino acids. The germline CDR1 and CDR2 sequences are SNHLY and FYNNEI.